The clone carrying this T cell receptor beta chain was counted many times. These data belong to a study of Graves' ophthalmopathy and Graves' hyperthyroidism. The authors amplified TCR beta CDR3 regions from RNA transcripts. Amplification began with first-round RT-PCR using HTBI primers, then second-round multiplex PCR was performed. TCRdb re-derived calls from the multiplex PCR reads in MiXCR, one entry per CDR3 protein. The sample lists some 400,000 distinct CDR3 sequences, 15% to 20% occurring once. Germline-derived CDR1 and CDR2 are MGHRA and YSYEKL. After removal of 0 bases from V and 5 bases from J, the junction contained 8 bases not matched to a gene. The CDR3 spans 17 residues. All donors with ophthalmopathy were recorded as having moderate-to-severe activity, CAS ≥3, NOSPECS ≥4 and a duration under 3 months. Thyroid ultrasound, orbital computed tomography, TRAb, serum thyroxine and clinical symptoms formed the basis of diagnosis. The source of the PBMCs was over 8.5 ml of fresh peripheral blood.

The sequenced sample was peripheral blood. This sequence originates from a woman younger than 35 with Graves' ophthalmopathy. The chain has TRBV4-1 and TRBJ1-5, with 9 bases that match TRBD1. The CDR3 DNA follows: TGCGCCAGCAGCCAAGAATTAATCGGGACAGGGTATCAGCCCCAGCATTTT. This sequence encodes CASSQELIGTGYQPQHF.